These 20 T cell receptor beta chains originate from one sample sequenced in a study of cytomegalovirus exposure and HLA in healthy donors. The PCR employed 60 Vbeta primers together with 13 Jbeta primers. Using immunoSEQ multiplex PCR, the repertoire was profiled, and TCRdb retains in-frame clones only, with some absent. The profile shows some 170,000 clones, roughly 85% of them singletons. Sequencing used PBMCs. The source of these receptors is a man in his forties in good health and CMV-seropositive.

This rearrangement joins TRBV12-5 to TRBJ1-4; D might be TRBD1 (6 bases). The length of the CDR3 is 16 residues. Trimming left V 2 bases short and J 8 bases short, with 18 bases between. Germline V gene lookup returns CDR1 LGHNT and CDR2 FRNRAP. The chain's CDR3 is CASGLMAGAGREKLFF. CDR3 DNA: TGTGCTAGTGGTTTGATGGCGGGGGCGGGTCGGGAAAAACTGTTTTTT.

The chain links TRBV5-1 to TRBJ2-3, with 7 bases lining up with TRBD2. From germline, CDR1 is SGHRS and CDR2 YFSETQ. This CDR3 contains 16 residues. J was trimmed by 0 bases and V by 4 bases; bases with no gene match: 8. CDR3 nucleotide sequence: TGCGCCAGCAGCCAGGGCACTAGCGAGAGCACAGATACGCAGTATTTT. Its protein is CASSQGTSESTDTQYF.

DNA for the CDR3: TGTGCCAGCAGTTACTCGAGGGGACAGGGTTACTACGAGCAGTACTTC. This translates into CASSYSRGQGYYEQYF. The chain uses TRBV6-6 and TRBJ2-7; 9 bases agree with TRBD1. CDR1 is MNHNY, CDR2 SVGAGI, per germline (reference sequence). Unmatched junction bases numbered 6, after V lost 0 bases and J lost 3 bases. The CDR3 covers 16 residues.

This clone was observed a few times. The genes are TRBV5-4 and TRBJ1-2; D may be TRBD1 (6 bases). The V gene's germline CDR1 is SGHNT and CDR2 YYREEE (reference sequence). The CDR3 is made up of 15 amino acids. V was trimmed by 0 bases and J by 5 bases, leaving 14 bases between them. CDR3 in amino acids: CASSLGGRTAYGYTF. The DNA for the CDR3 is TGTGCCAGCAGCTTGGGGGGGCGGACAGCTTATGGCTACACCTTC.

The V call is TRBV27, the J call TRBJ2-5; D perhaps matches TRBD1 (6 bases). CDR3 length equals 13 residues. The V and J ends lost 6 bases and 2 bases respectively, with 10 bases between them. CDR1 MNHEY and CDR2 SMNVEV come from the germline V gene (reference sequence). The CDR3 loop reads CASRLTGQETQYF. DNA of the CDR3: TGTGCCAGCAGGCTCACAGGGCAAGAGACCCAGTACTTC.

V usage is TRBV28 and J usage is TRBJ2-1, with a weak D call TRBD2 (6 bases). CDR1 MDHEN and CDR2 SYDVKM come from the germline V gene. V was cut by 7 bases and J by 6 bases, with 19 bases left in between. The CDR3 is 15 residues long. The CDR3 DNA sequence: TGTGCCAGCATTCATAGCGGACCACCCCCCAATGAGCAGTTCTTC. This gives the protein CASIHSGPPPNEQFF.

The V gene is TRBV9, the J gene TRBJ2-1, with 8 bases fitting TRBD2. The CDR3 runs to 17 residues. V shed 0 bases and J 4 bases; nucleotides not matched to a gene: 9. The germline V gene has CDR1 SGDLS and CDR2 YYNGEE. The CDR3 bases are TGTGCCAGCAGCGTAGAGTCGGCGGGAGGTCCTTACAATGAGCAGTTCTTC. Amino acid sequence: CASSVESAGGPYNEQFF.

The genes are TRBV2 and TRBJ2-7; 7 nucleotides line up with TRBD1. After removal of 5 bases from V and 0 bases from J, the junction contained 7 bases not matched to a gene. This CDR3 spans 15 amino acids. Looked up from germline, CDR1 is SNHLY and CDR2 is FYNNEI. In DNA form, the CDR3 reads TGTGCCAGCAGTCTACAGGGGCGCAGCTCCTACGAGCAGTACTTC. Amino acid sequence: CASSLQGRSSYEQYF.

As for this clone: The sample has other DNA sequences that encode this CDR3 too. The chain is built from TRBV7-8 and TRBJ1-1; unclear D gene. V was clipped by 6 bases and J by 3 bases, with 5 bases between them. The CDR3 spans 11 residues. In germline, CDR1 is SGHVS, CDR2 FQNEAQ. The CDR3 bases are TGTGCCAGCAGTCGTGACACTGAAGCTTTCTTT. Amino acids: CASSRDTEAFF.

The J gene is TRBJ1-5, the V gene TRBV19, with 8 positions matching TRBD1. Losses at the gene ends were 7 bases for V and 0 bases for J; bases not matched to a gene: 20. Germline V gene sequence: CDR1 LNHDA, CDR2 SQIVND (reference sequence). The CDR3 sequence is 20 residues long. The CDR3 nucleotides read TGTGCCAGTACCCCCAGCCGACAGGGGCCCATTAGTTATAGCAATCAGCCCCAGCATTTT. Amino acid sequence: CASTPSRQGPISYSNQPQHF. The entire variable domain, with the rest obtained from reference TRBV19 and TRBJ1-5, is as follows: DGGITQSPKYLFRKEGQNVTLSCEQNLNHDAMYWYRQDPGQGLRLIYYSQIVNDFQKGDIAEGYSVSREKKESFPLTVTSAQKNPTAFYLCASTPSRQGPISYSNQPQHFGDGTRLSIL.

The chain combines TRBV5-5 with TRBJ1-1; 9 bases map to TRBD1. J was trimmed by 3 bases and V by 5 bases; bases with no gene match: 14. This CDR3 comprises 17 residues. From germline, CDR1 is SGHKS and CDR2 YYEKEE (reference sequence). The CDR3 here is CASSRTRDRVTYTEAFF. The CDR3 nucleotides are TGTGCCAGCAGTCGAACCCGGGACAGGGTTACGTACACTGAAGCTTTCTTT.

This chain joins TRBV2 and TRBJ1-2; TRBD1 agrees at 9 bases. Per the germline V gene, CDR1 is SNHLY and CDR2 is FYNNEI. There are 13 residues in the CDR3. Trimming at V came to 7 bases and at J to 6 bases, leaving 6 bases not matched to a gene. The CDR3 sequence is CASTATGGNGYTF. CDR3 nucleotide sequence: TGTGCCAGCACTGCGACAGGGGGGAATGGCTACACCTTC.

This clone has just a few counts. The chain employs TRBV28 and TRBJ1-4; 7 positions agree with TRBD1. Germline V gene data show CDR1 as MDHEN and CDR2 as SYDVKM. Losses at the gene ends were 10 bases for V and 7 bases for J; bases not matched to a gene: 6. The CDR3 spans 12 residues. The chain's CDR3 is CATTGEFEKLFF. CDR3 sequence (DNA): TGTGCCACTACAGGGGAATTTGAAAAACTGTTTTTT.

This chain joins TRBV27 and TRBJ1-2; D is uncertain. The germline V gene encodes CDR1 MNHEY and CDR2 SMNVEV (reference sequence). CDR3 length: 13 residues. Between the trimmed V and J ends, which lost 0 bases and 8 bases, there was a span of 10 bases. In DNA, the CDR3 is TGTGCCAGCAGTTTATCGGCTTCTAGGGGCTACACCTTC. This codes for CASSLSASRGYTF.

This clone was seen a few times. J is TRBJ1-4 and V is TRBV18, with D possibly matching TRBD1 (5 bases). The CDR3 is 14 residues long. The germline gives CDR1 KGHSH, CDR2 LQKENI. V was clipped by 3 bases and J by 3 bases, with 8 bases between them. The CDR3 DNA reads TGTGCCAGCTCACCCCCGGGGGCTAATGAAAAACTGTTTTTT. Translating gives CASSPPGANEKLFF.

There are a few counts of this clone. This chain connects TRBV11-3 to TRBJ2-1, with 11 bases identical to TRBD2. This CDR3 has 15 amino acids. Germline CDR1 reads SGHNT; CDR2 reads YENEEA. With V trimmed by 5 bases and J by 2 bases, 2 bases remained unmatched. The CDR3, as DNA: TGTGCCAGCAGCATAGCGGGAGGGGCCTACAATGAGCAGTTCTTC. Translation: CASSIAGGAYNEQFF.

The J gene is TRBJ2-5, the V gene TRBV6-1; D remains ambiguous. Germline V CDR1 and CDR2: MNHNS, SASEGT. The CDR3 spans 13 residues. V lost 1 base and J 3 bases, leaving 6 bases between the germline ends. CDR3 DNA: TGTGCCAGCAGTGAAGTCGGTAAAGAGACCCAGTACTTC. It codes for CASSEVGKETQYF.

DNA for the CDR3: TGCAGCGTTGAAGGCCAGACAGATACGCAGTATTTT. As protein: CSVEGQTDTQYF. This rearrangement joins TRBV29-1 to TRBJ2-3; D gene ambiguous. The germline V and J ends were trimmed by 1 base and 3 bases, with 5 bases remaining between them. CDR3 length: 12 residues. CDR1 and CDR2 (germline): SQVTM, ANQGSEA.

V usage is TRBV5-4 and J usage is TRBJ2-5; TRBD2 matches at 13 bases. The J call may be incorrect, as the DNA end agrees better with TRBJ2-7. Germline V gene sequence: CDR1 SGHNT, CDR2 YYREEE (reference sequence). CDR3 size: 15 residues. CDR3 in DNA: TGTGCCAGCAGCCCTAGACTAGCGGGAGGCTACGAGCAGTACTTC. It is translated as CASSPRLAGGYEQYF.

The chain is built from TRBV28 and TRBJ2-2, with TRBD1 identical over 8 bases. CDR3 length: 20 residues. The V segment lost 3 bases and the J segment 0 bases; nucleotides outside the gene matches: 15. Per germline, CDR1 MDHEN and CDR2 SYDVKM. CDR3 residues: CASSLASFFPGQANTGELFF. Here the CDR3 DNA reads TGTGCCAGCAGTTTGGCTTCATTTTTTCCGGGACAGGCGAACACCGGGGAGCTGTTTTTT.